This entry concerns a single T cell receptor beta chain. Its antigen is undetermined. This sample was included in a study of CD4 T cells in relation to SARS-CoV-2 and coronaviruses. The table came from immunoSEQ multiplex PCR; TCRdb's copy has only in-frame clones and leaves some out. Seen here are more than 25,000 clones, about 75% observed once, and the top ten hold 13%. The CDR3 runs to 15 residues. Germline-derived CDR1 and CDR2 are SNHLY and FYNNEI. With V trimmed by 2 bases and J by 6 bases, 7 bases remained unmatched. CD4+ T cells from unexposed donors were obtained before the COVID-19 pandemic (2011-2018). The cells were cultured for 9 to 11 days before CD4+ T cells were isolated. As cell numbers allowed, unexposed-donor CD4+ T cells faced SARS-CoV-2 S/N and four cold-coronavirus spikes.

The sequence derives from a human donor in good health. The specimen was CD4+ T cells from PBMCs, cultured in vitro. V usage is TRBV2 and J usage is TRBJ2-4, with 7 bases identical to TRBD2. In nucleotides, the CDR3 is TGTGCCAGCAGTGAAATGGTTGGGAGGGGAAACATTCAGTACTTC. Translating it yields CASSEMVGRGNIQYF.